The clone carrying this T cell receptor (beta chain) was observed a few times. The sample originates from a study of T-cell reconstitution after alpha-beta-depleted transplantation in children. This CDR3 region has 13 residues. V gave up 4 bases and J gave up 5 bases; unmatched junction bases: 1. It was with unique molecular identifiers that the TCRbeta library was prepared. TCRdb processed the PCR reads anew with MiXCR; each CDR3 protein has one entry. The sample has approximately 520,000 distinct CDR3 sequences; around a third are singletons. This sequence was found in a human donor who donated a stem cell graft to a child with aplastic anemia. This chain joins TRBV12-3 or TRBV12-4 and TRBJ1-5; TRBD1 matches at 8 bases. This specimen was PBMCs from the stem cell graft donor, taken from the stem cell graft. The CDR3 sequence: CASSSTGDQPQHF. CDR3 DNA sequence: TGTGCCAGCAGTTCGACAGGGGATCAGCCCCAGCATTTT.